The 11 T cell receptor beta chains presented below share a single source sample, sequenced in a study of T cells after yellow fever vaccination (dated by TCRdb to between 2018 and 2021). The library was made by 5' RACE. TCRdb lists the instrument as Illumina HiSeq 2500. TCRdb reprocessing: public reads trimmed at Q25 with fastp, clones called with MiXCR, in-frame beta chains kept. Rows with a matching CDR3 protein are joined into one entry that keeps the most common DNA and genes. This sample comprises hundreds of thousands of distinct CDR3 sequences, roughly 14% of them detected only once. Jointly, the top ten make up over 11% of the sample. Reading the label with the study, this specimen's treatment or condition is: live attenuated yellow fever vaccine strain. Sequenced here: PBMCs, sampled on the day of the yellow fever booster vaccination. The receptors here all came from a man in his thirties or forties who received the YFV17D yellow fever vaccine.

The chain couples TRBV27 to TRBJ2-7; 7 positions match TRBD1. The V and J ends lost 5 bases and 2 bases, in that order; junction bases with no gene match: 9. Germline V lookup: CDR1 MNHEY, CDR2 SMNVEV (reference sequence). CDR3 length: 15 amino acids. CDR3 nucleotide sequence: TGTGCCAGCAGTACCTACGGGACAGCGACCTACGAGCAGTACTTC. This gives the protein CASSTYGTATYEQYF.

This chain links TRBV20-1 with TRBJ2-1; D not resolved. The CDR3 contains 11 residues. Germline V gene lookup returns CDR1 DFQATT and CDR2 SNEGSKA (reference sequence). The V end was cut by 0 bases, the J end by 6 bases, with 3 bases between. The CDR3 is CSARDTNEQFF. The CDR3 DNA is TGCAGTGCTAGAGATACCAATGAGCAGTTCTTC.

The chain carries TRBV20-1 and TRBJ2-1; perhaps TRBD2 as D (5 bases). Germline CDR1 and CDR2: DFQATT and SNEGSKA (reference sequence). The V gene lost 1 base and the J gene lost 3 bases, with 16 bases spanning the gap. This CDR3 contains 16 residues. The CDR3 nucleotides are TGCAGTGCTAGAGGCCTCGGCGGGTCGGTCTACAATGAGCAGTTCTTC. As protein: CSARGLGGSVYNEQFF.

This clonotype was observed a handful of times. The CDR3 loop is CASSSVGEGETQYF. The CDR3 DNA reads TGTGCCAGCAGCAGCGTTGGGGAGGGGGAGACCCAGTACTTC. V is TRBV7-9 and J is TRBJ2-5, with 7 nucleotides matching TRBD2. Germline V CDR1 and CDR2: SEHNR, FQNEAQ (reference sequence). The length of the CDR3 is 14 residues. V was pared by 5 bases and J by 5 bases, with 8 bases of the junction left unmatched.

This clonotype has only a few counts. V is TRBV5-5 and J is TRBJ2-3; 10 bases match TRBD2. With 4 bases clipped from V and 6 bases from J, the junction kept 14 bases outside the gene matches. Germline V gene lookup returns CDR1 SGHKS and CDR2 YYEKEE (reference sequence). This CDR3 has 17 residues. CDR3 region: CASSPRPTSGNMDTQYF. For the CDR3, the DNA is TGTGCCAGCAGCCCTCGTCCCACTAGCGGGAATATGGATACGCAGTATTTT.

The chain couples TRBV6-2 or TRBV6-3 to TRBJ1-5; D not certain. Germline assignment: CDR1 MNHEY and CDR2 SVGEGT. Between the trimmed V and J ends, which lost 10 bases and 1 base, there was a span of 5 bases. This CDR3 contains 11 residues. The CDR3 coding sequence is TGTGCCACCGGAAGCAATCAGCCCCAGCATTTT. Its protein is CATGSNQPQHF.

The chain links TRBV29-1 to TRBJ2-5; D call uncertain. The CDR3 is made up of 12 amino acids. Trimming took off 5 bases at V and 3 bases at J, with 10 bases between the two ends. Germline CDR1 reads SQVTM; CDR2 reads ANQGSEA. This chain's CDR3 is CSVTSKKETQYF. DNA for the CDR3: TGCAGCGTTACGTCCAAGAAAGAGACCCAGTACTTC.

This chain connects TRBV6-5 to TRBJ2-7; TRBD2 matches at 10 bases. The CDR3 is made up of 16 amino acids. With V trimmed by 0 bases and J by 6 bases, 8 bases remained unmatched. Germline V CDR1 and CDR2: MNHEY, SVGAGI. CDR3 nucleotide sequence: TGTGCCAGCAGTTACTCCCGAAGCGGGAGGGTTTCCGAGCAGTACTTC. This sequence encodes CASSYSRSGRVSEQYF.

The rearrangement links TRBV29-1 to TRBJ2-6; D is undetermined. The CDR3 length is 13 residues. Germline lookup yields CDR1 SQVTM and CDR2 ANQGSEA. The V gene lost 4 bases and the J gene lost 0 bases, with 4 bases spanning the gap. The CDR3 DNA sequence: TGCAGCGTTGCAGACTCTGGGGCCAACGTCCTGACTTTC. This gives the protein CSVADSGANVLTF. Variable domain in full (rest from reference TRBV29-1 and TRBJ2-6): SAVISQKPSRDICQRGTSLTIQCQVDSQVTMMFWYRQQPGQSLTLIATANQGSEATYESGFVIDKFPISRPNLTFSTLTVSNMSPEDSSIYLCSVADSGANVLTFGAGSRLTVL.

V gene TRBV6-5 combines with J gene TRBJ2-5; D might be TRBD1 or TRBD2, each matching 5 bases. This CDR3 region has 15 residues. CDR1 is MNHEY, CDR2 SVGAGI, per germline. Trimming took 0 bases from V and 5 from J, leaving 13 bases between them. The CDR3 reads CASSYSGKEGETQYF. In DNA, the CDR3 is TGTGCCAGCAGTTACTCGGGGAAAGAGGGGGAGACCCAGTACTTC.

The chain's CDR3 is CASSWGQTNNQPQHF. The CDR3 DNA reads TGTGCCAGCAGTTGGGGACAGACAAACAATCAGCCCCAGCATTTT. The chain couples TRBV28 to TRBJ1-5; 7 nucleotides line up with TRBD1. The trim removed 4 bases at V and 3 bases at J, leaving 6 bases unmatched. The CDR3 is 15 residues long. Per the germline V gene, CDR1 is MDHEN and CDR2 is SYDVKM.